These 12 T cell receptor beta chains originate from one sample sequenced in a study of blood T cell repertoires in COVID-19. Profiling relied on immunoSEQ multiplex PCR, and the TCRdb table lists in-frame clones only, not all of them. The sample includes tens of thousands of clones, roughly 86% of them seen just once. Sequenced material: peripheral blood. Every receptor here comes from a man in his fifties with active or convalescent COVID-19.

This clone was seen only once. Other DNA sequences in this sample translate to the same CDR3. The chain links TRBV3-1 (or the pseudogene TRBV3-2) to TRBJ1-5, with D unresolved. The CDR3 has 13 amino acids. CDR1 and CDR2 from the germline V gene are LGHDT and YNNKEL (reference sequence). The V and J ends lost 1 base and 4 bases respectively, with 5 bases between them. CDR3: CASSQAGNQPQHF. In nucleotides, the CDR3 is TGTGCCAGCAGCCAAGCAGGAAATCAGCCCCAGCATTTT.

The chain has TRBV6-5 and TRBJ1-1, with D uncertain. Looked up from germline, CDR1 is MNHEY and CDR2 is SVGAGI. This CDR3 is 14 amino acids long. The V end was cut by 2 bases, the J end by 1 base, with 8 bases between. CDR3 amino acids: CASSYPEGNTEAFF. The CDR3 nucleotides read TGTGCCAGCAGTTACCCGGAGGGGAACACTGAAGCTTTCTTT.

CDR3 nucleotides: TGTGCCAGCAGCTTGGGGCAGGGGGCGTATGATACGCAGTATTTT. This codes for CASSLGQGAYDTQYF. The rearrangement uses TRBV5-6 and TRBJ2-3, with TRBD1 identical over 8 bases. This CDR3 has 15 amino acids. Germline lookup yields CDR1 SGHDT and CDR2 YYEEEE. Trimming cost V 0 bases and J 6 bases; bases outside gene matches: 6.

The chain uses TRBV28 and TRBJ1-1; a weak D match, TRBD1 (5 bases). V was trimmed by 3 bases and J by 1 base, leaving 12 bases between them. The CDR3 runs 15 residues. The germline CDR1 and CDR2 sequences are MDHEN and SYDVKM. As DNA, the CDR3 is TGTGCCAGCAGTTTGGGGAGGGGCGGGAACACTGAAGCTTTCTTT. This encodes CASSLGRGGNTEAFF.

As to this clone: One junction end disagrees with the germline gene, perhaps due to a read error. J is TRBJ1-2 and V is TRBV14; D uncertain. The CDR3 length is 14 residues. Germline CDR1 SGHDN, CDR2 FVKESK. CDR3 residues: CASSHSSQLYGHTF. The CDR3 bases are TGTGCCAGCAGCCATTCGTCACAGCTCTATGGCCACACCTTC.

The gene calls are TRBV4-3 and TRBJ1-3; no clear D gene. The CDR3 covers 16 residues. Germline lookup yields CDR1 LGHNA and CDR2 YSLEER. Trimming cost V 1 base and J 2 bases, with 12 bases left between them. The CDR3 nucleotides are TGCGCCAGCAGCCAAGGTGAACAGCTGACTGGAAACACCATATATTTT. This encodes CASSQGEQLTGNTIYF.

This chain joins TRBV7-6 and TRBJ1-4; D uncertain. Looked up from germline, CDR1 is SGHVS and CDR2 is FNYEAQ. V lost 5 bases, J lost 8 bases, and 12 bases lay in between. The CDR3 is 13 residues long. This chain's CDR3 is CASSLNFQEKLFF. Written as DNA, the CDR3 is TGTGCCAGCAGCCTTAATTTTCAGGAAAAACTGTTTTTT.

The CDR3 is CASSPYDRANTGELFF. The DNA for the CDR3 is TGTGCCAGCAGCCCGTACGACAGGGCCAACACCGGGGAGCTGTTTTTT. V gene TRBV9 combines with J gene TRBJ2-2; 7 nucleotides match TRBD1. Unmatched junction bases numbered 8, after V lost 4 bases and J lost 2 bases. CDR1 SGDLS and CDR2 YYNGEE come from the germline V gene. The CDR3 is made up of 16 amino acids.

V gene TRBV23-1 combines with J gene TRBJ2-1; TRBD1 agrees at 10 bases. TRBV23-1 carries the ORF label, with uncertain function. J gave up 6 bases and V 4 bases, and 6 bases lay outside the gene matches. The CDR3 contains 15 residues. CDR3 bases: TGCGCCAGCAGTCTTCCGGGACAGGGGAGCAATGAGCAGTTCTTC. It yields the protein CASSLPGQGSNEQFF.

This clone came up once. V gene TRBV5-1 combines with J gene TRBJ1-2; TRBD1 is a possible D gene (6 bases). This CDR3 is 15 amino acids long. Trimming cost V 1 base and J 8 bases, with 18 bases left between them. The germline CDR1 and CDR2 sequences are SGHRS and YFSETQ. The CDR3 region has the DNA TGCGCCAGCAGCTTGAACAGGGCGAATCAAAGGGGCTACACCTTC. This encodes CASSLNRANQRGYTF.

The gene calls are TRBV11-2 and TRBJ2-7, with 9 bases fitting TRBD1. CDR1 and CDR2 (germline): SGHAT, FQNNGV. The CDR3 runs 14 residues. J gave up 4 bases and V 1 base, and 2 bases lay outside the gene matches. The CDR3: CASSLGQGGYEQYV. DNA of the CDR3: TGTGCCAGCAGCTTAGGACAGGGGGGGTACGAGCAGTACGTC.

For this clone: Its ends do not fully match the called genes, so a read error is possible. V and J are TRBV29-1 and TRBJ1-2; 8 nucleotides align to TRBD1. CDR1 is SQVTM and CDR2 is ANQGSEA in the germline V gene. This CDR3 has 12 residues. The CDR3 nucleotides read TGCAGCGCCGGACAGGGTGCCTATAGCTACACCTTC. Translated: CSAGQGAYSYTF.